A single T cell receptor beta chain is shown here with its context. In this sample, this clonotype turned up a few times. Its antigen is currently not known. Base qualities are not recorded, but no much larger clone differs from it by a single base. The record originates from a study of patients and donors after allogeneic stem cell transplantation (dated by TCRdb to the early 2020s). Receptor amplification or capture employed RT-PCR. Instrument on record: NextSeq 550. TCRdb redid the processing of the public reads, applying fastp at Q25 and MiXCR, and retained in-frame beta chains. Rows are unified per CDR3 protein, each entry keeping the most common DNA and genes. This sample is represented by under 200,000 distinct CDR3 sequences; around 28% of them were singletons. Jointly, the top ten make up around 3% of the sample. For CDR1 and CDR2, the germline V gene (reference sequence) lists DFQATT and SNEGSKA. The CDR3 covers 14 residues, taking in both the cysteine and the phenylalanine. Of all the DNA, just the CDR3 is kept, 42 bases in frame from base 1. Trimming at the junction amounts to 0 bases on V and 0 bases on J, and the germline ends lie 9 bases apart.

Sequenced: blood, either unsorted or a sorted T cell fraction (not recorded which). The V and J genes are TRBV20-1 and TRBJ2-7, with the D call tentatively TRBD1 or TRBD2, each fitting 5 bases. The TCR was taken from a human donor who was either an allogeneic HSCT recipient or a stem cell or donor lymphocyte infusion donor (not recorded which). It is not recorded whose cells these are; they may come from a transplant donor. Read as DNA, the sequence is TGCAGTGCTAGAGATCCCGGGGCCTCCTACGAGCAGTACTTC. Its protein product is CSARDPGASYEQYF.